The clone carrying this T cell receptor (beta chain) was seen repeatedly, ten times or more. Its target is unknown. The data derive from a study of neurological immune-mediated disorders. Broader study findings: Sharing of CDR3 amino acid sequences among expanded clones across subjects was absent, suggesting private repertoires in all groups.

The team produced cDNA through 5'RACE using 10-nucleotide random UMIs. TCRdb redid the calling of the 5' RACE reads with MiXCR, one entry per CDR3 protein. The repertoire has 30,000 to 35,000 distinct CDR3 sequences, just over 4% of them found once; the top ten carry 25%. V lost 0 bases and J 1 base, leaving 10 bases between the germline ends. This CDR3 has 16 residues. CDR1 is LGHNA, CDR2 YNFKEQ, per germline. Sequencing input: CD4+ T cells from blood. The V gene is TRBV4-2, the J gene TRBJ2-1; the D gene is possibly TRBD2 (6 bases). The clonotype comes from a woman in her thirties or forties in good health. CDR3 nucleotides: TGTGCCAGCAGCCAAGATCGCGCGGGGTCCTACAATGAGCAGTTCTTC. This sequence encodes CASSQDRAGSYNEQFF.